The 23 T cell receptor beta chains listed next were all sequenced from one sample in a study of radiation and T cells in renal cell carcinoma. Specified time point: baseline pretreatment blood. Treatment of the sample: 15 Gy SBRT to primary tumor, nephrectomy 4 weeks later. Generated by immunoSEQ multiplex PCR, the TCRdb table keeps only in-frame clones and is missing some. The data hold 150,000 or so clones, with 88% observed a single time. This material consisted of blood, taken from a patient whose treatment included radiotherapy and nephrectomy. Source of these receptors: a woman in her 70s with renal cell carcinoma.

This clone was picked up one time. The chain carries TRBV5-6 and TRBJ2-7; TRBD2 might be the D (5 bases). The CDR3 has 16 residues. The V end was cut by 5 bases, the J end by 3 bases, with 21 bases between. The germline gives CDR1 SGHDT, CDR2 YYEEEE. This chain's CDR3 is CASRTTAGARRYEQYF. As DNA, the CDR3 is TGTGCCAGCAGAACAACCGCGGGTGCCCGCCGCTACGAGCAGTACTTC. The whole variable domain, filled in from reference TRBV5-6 and TRBJ2-7, reads DAGVTQSPTHLIKTRGQQVTLRCSPKSGHDTVSWYQQALGQGPQFIFQYYEEEERQRGNFPDRFSGHQFPNYSSELNVNALLLGDSALYLCASRTTAGARRYEQYFGPGTRLTVT.

This sequence joins TRBV2 and TRBJ2-7; 7 bases are a match to TRBD2. Germline CDR1 and CDR2: SNHLY and FYNNEI. CDR3 length: 11 amino acids. V dropped 8 bases and J dropped 2; count of bases not matched to a gene: 0. The CDR3 DNA is TGTGCCAGCGGGGGGGCCTACGAGCAGTACTTC. Translating it yields CASGGAYEQYF.

This chain connects TRBV30 to TRBJ1-1; TRBD1 agrees at 7 bases. Germline CDR1 is GTSNPN and CDR2 is SVGIG (reference sequence). V gave up 5 bases and J gave up 8 bases; unmatched junction bases: 8. The CDR3 sequence is 12 residues long. CDR3 sequence reads: CAWVEGTAEAFF. CDR3 DNA: TGTGCCTGGGTGGAAGGGACAGCCGAAGCTTTCTTT.

This chain connects TRBV5-8 to TRBJ1-5; D may be TRBD1 (6 bases). This CDR3 region has 15 residues. Looked up from germline, CDR1 is SGHTS and CDR2 is YDEGEE. V lost 5 bases and J lost 6, with 18 bases in between. CDR3 sequence: CASSSRGGLSQPQHF. As DNA, the CDR3 is TGTGCCAGCAGTTCAAGGGGGGGCTTGAGTCAGCCCCAGCATTTT.

This rearrangement joins TRBV19 to TRBJ2-1, with 13 bases aligning to TRBD2. CDR1 is LNHDA, CDR2 SQIVND, per germline (reference sequence). Losses at the gene ends were 3 bases for V and 4 bases for J; bases not matched to a gene: 3. CDR3 length equals 16 residues. The CDR3 bases are TGTGCCAGTAGTATCGGGACTAGCGGGATGTACAATGAGCAGTTCTTC. Protein sequence: CASSIGTSGMYNEQFF.

This chain links TRBV5-6 with TRBJ1-2, with D possibly TRBD1 on 5 matching bases. Germline CDR1 is SGHDT and CDR2 is YYEEEE. Trimming took 5 bases from V and 4 from J, leaving 15 bases between them. The CDR3 runs to 14 residues. The CDR3 nucleotides are TGTGCCAGCAGAATGAGCAGGGCGATCTATGGCTACACCTTC. Translating it yields CASRMSRAIYGYTF.

Here the CDR3 reads CASSGDRAEAFF. The CDR3 nucleotides are TGTGCCAGCAGCGGGGACAGGGCTGAAGCTTTCTTT. The chain links TRBV7-9 to TRBJ1-1, with 9 bases matching TRBD1. CDR3 length: 12 residues. CDR1 and CDR2 from the germline V gene are SEHNR and FQNEAQ (reference sequence). Trimming took 5 bases from V and 6 from J; bases not matched to a gene: 1.

This clone was detected once. The chain couples TRBV15 to TRBJ2-1, with TRBD1 as a possible D gene (7 bases). The CDR3 is made up of 17 amino acids. Germline values: CDR1 LNHNV, CDR2 YYDKDF (reference sequence). V was clipped by 0 bases and J by 5 bases, with 17 bases between them. The CDR3 here is CATSRDLTPGGNNEQFF. CDR3 nucleotide sequence: TGTGCCACCAGCAGAGATCTCACGCCAGGGGGGAACAATGAGCAGTTCTTC.

The chain combines TRBV5-1 with TRBJ2-3; D is unclear. V gave up 0 bases and J gave up 1 base, with 12 bases separating them. Germline V gene sequence: CDR1 SGHRS, CDR2 YFSETQ. This CDR3 contains 16 residues. CDR3 in amino acids: CASSLGLDWRTDTQYF. In DNA, the CDR3 is TGCGCCAGCAGCTTGGGGCTAGACTGGCGCACAGATACGCAGTATTTT. Drawing the rest from reference TRBV5-1 and TRBJ2-3, the complete variable domain is KAGVTQTPRYLIKTRGQQVTLSCSPISGHRSVSWYQQTPGQGLQFLFEYFSETQRNKGNFPGRFSGRQFSNSRSEMNVSTLELGDSALYLCASSLGLDWRTDTQYFGPGTRLTVL.

V is TRBV18 and J is TRBJ2-5; tentatively, D is TRBD1 (6 bases). V was cut by 0 bases and J by 7 bases, with 15 bases left in between. The CDR3 is 15 amino acids. Germline CDR1 reads KGHSH; CDR2 reads LQKENI. Here the CDR3 reads CASSPPTAGEGTQYF. DNA of the CDR3: TGTGCCAGCTCACCACCCACGGCAGGGGAAGGGACCCAGTACTTC.

This chain uses TRBV5-6 with TRBJ2-7; D might be TRBD1 (6 bases). Deletions cut 0 bases from V and 3 bases from J, with 13 bases between. Germline V gene lookup returns CDR1 SGHDT and CDR2 YYEEEE. The CDR3 runs to 15 residues. The DNA for the CDR3 is TGTGCCAGCAGCTTGGAGACAGGAAAACGCTACGAGCAGTACTTC. It yields the protein CASSLETGKRYEQYF.

The chain couples TRBV28 to TRBJ1-6; 9 positions match TRBD1. Per germline, CDR1 MDHEN and CDR2 SYDVKM. The V and J ends lost 2 bases and 10 bases, in that order; junction bases with no gene match: 3. CDR3 length equals 14 residues. This chain's CDR3 is CASSLRDRVSPLHF. Here the CDR3 DNA reads TGTGCCAGCAGTTTAAGGGACAGGGTCTCACCCCTCCACTTT.

The chain employs TRBV6-6 and TRBJ2-2, with TRBD2 identical over 9 bases. Trimming cost V 6 bases and J 5 bases; bases outside gene matches: 4. Germline CDR1 reads MNHNY; CDR2 reads SVGAGI (reference sequence). The CDR3 sequence is 14 residues long. This CDR3 is CASRGTSQTGELFF. The CDR3 bases are TGTGCCAGCAGGGGGACTAGCCAAACCGGGGAGCTGTTTTTT.

This clone showed up just a few times. The chain combines TRBV19 with TRBJ1-5, with D tentatively TRBD1 (6 bases). V lost 5 bases to trimming and J lost 1 base, with 15 bases between them. The CDR3 is 16 amino acids. The germline V gene encodes CDR1 LNHDA and CDR2 SQIVND (reference sequence). Here the CDR3 reads CASSPSTGASNQPQHF. CDR3 nucleotide sequence: TGTGCCAGTAGTCCCTCGACAGGAGCCAGCAATCAGCCCCAGCATTTT.

The chain employs TRBV7-6 and TRBJ2-5; 7 positions agree with TRBD1. The junction had 11 bases not matched to a gene; V was cut back by 4 bases and J by 0 bases. Germline CDR1 SGHVS, CDR2 FNYEAQ. CDR3 length: 17 amino acids. The CDR3 loop reads CASSYQTGTEYQETQYF. CDR3 coding DNA: TGTGCCAGCAGCTATCAAACCGGGACAGAGTACCAAGAGACCCAGTACTTC.

The rearrangement uses TRBV18 and TRBJ1-1; no definite D call. Looked up from germline, CDR1 is KGHSH and CDR2 is LQKENI. The length of the CDR3 is 14 residues. V shed 1 base and J shed 0 bases, with 6 bases lying between them. The CDR3 nucleotides are TGTGCCAGCTCACCACTGGCGGTGAACACTGAAGCTTTCTTT. Protein: CASSPLAVNTEAFF.

J is TRBJ2-1 and V is TRBV11-3, with D perhaps matching TRBD2 (7 bases). CDR3 size: 15 residues. V lost 8 bases and J 4 bases, leaving 18 bases between the germline ends. The V gene's germline CDR1 is SGHNT and CDR2 YENEEA. Written as DNA, the CDR3 is TGTGCCAGCCAGGCCCCGGGGGGCGGGTACAATGAGCAGTTCTTC. Translation gives CASQAPGGGYNEQFF. The variable domain in full, completed from reference TRBV11-3 and TRBJ2-1, reads EAGVVQSPRYKIIEKKQPVAFWCNPISGHNTLYWYLQNLGQGPELLIRYENEEAVDDSQLPKDRFSAERLKGVDSTLKIQPAELGDSAVYLCASQAPGGGYNEQFFGPGTRLTVL.

This sequence joins TRBV5-4 and TRBJ2-7, with D hard to call. This CDR3 spans 11 amino acids. Between the trimmed V and J ends, which lost 5 bases and 6 bases, there was a span of 9 bases. CDR1 and CDR2 (germline): SGHNT, YYREEE (reference sequence). The CDR3 reads CASSDVREQYF. In DNA form, the CDR3 reads TGTGCCAGCAGTGACGTACGCGAGCAGTACTTC.

CDR3 nucleotide sequence: TGTGCCAGCAGTTTCCTCGGGAGAGCCTACGAGCAGTACTTC. Amino acids: CASSFLGRAYEQYF. V gene TRBV6-5 combines with J gene TRBJ2-7; weak D call: TRBD2 (6 bases). The CDR3 has 14 amino acids. CDR1 is MNHEY and CDR2 is SVGAGI in the germline V gene. V was cut by 4 bases and J by 2 bases, with 12 bases left in between.

This clone has more than one count but fewer than ten. J is TRBJ1-1 and V is TRBV29-1; possible D gene TRBD1, 6 bases. The CDR3 is made up of 13 amino acids. V lost 4 bases and J lost 4, with 13 bases in between. Germline values: CDR1 SQVTM, CDR2 ANQGSEA. CDR3: CSVVSGVGTEAFF. The CDR3 DNA follows: TGCAGCGTTGTGTCAGGGGTCGGCACTGAAGCTTTCTTT.

The chain has TRBV5-6 and TRBJ2-7, with a weak D call TRBD1 (6 bases). This CDR3 contains 14 residues. Trimming stripped 0 bases from V and 4 bases from J, with 11 bases between. Per germline, CDR1 SGHDT and CDR2 YYEEEE. CDR3 protein: CASSLEGVGYEQYF. The CDR3, as DNA: TGTGCCAGCAGCTTGGAGGGGGTCGGATACGAGCAGTACTTC.

The chain combines TRBV7-8 with TRBJ1-4; D may be TRBD1 (5 bases). Trimming took off 5 bases at V and 2 bases at J, with 21 bases between the two ends. The germline V gene encodes CDR1 SGHVS and CDR2 FQNEAQ. CDR3 length equals 18 residues. The CDR3 sequence is CASSPLPFSGFTNEKLFF. The CDR3 DNA sequence: TGTGCCAGCAGCCCACTCCCATTTTCAGGGTTTACTAATGAAAAACTGTTTTTT. Full variable domain (outside the CDR3, taken from reference TRBV7-8 and TRBJ1-4): GAGVSQSPRYKVAKRGQDVALRCDPISGHVSLFWYQQALGQGPEFLTYFQNEAQLDKSGLPSDRFFAERPEGSVSTLKIQRTQQEDSAVYLCASSPLPFSGFTNEKLFFGSGTQLSVL.

This chain connects TRBV5-4 to TRBJ2-1, with D possibly TRBD2 on 5 matching bases. V was trimmed by 1 base and J by 9 bases, leaving 14 bases between them. The CDR3 covers 14 residues. CDR1 SGHNT and CDR2 YYREEE come from the germline V gene (reference sequence). CDR3 sequence (DNA): TGTGCCAGCAGCTTGAAGGCTAGCTTTAGTGAGCAGTTCTTC. As protein: CASSLKASFSEQFF.